Below, 26 T cell receptor beta chains from the same sample are listed, as sequenced in a study of Graves' ophthalmopathy and Graves' hyperthyroidism. Amplification of TCR beta CDR3 regions used RNA transcripts. In the first round, RT-PCR was carried out with HTBI primers, and a multiplex PCR formed the second round. TCRdb recomputed calls from the multiplex PCR reads with MiXCR, one row per CDR3 protein. The sample has 170,000 or so distinct CDR3 sequences; 39% are singletons. The sequenced material came from peripheral blood. These TCRs come from a man aged 25 to 45 with Graves' ophthalmopathy.

This clonotype was recorded at least ten times. This chain links TRBV27 with TRBJ2-7, with 7 bases fitting TRBD1. CDR1 and CDR2 (germline): MNHEY, SMNVEV (reference sequence). With V trimmed by 3 bases and J by 4 bases, 15 bases remained unmatched. The CDR3 covers 17 residues. The CDR3 coding sequence is TGTGCCAGCAGTTTCAAGACAGGGACCCCCATTTCGTACGAGCAGTACTTC. This codes for CASSFKTGTPISYEQYF.

Many counts were recorded for this clonotype. The chain combines TRBV10-3 with TRBJ2-5, with D perhaps assigned TRBD1 or TRBD2 (5 bases each). The CDR3 runs to 15 residues. V lost 5 bases to trimming and J lost 1 base, with 14 bases between them. Germline values: CDR1 ENHRY, CDR2 SYGVKD. CDR3 protein: CAISPRQGPQETQYF. In DNA form, the CDR3 reads TGTGCCATCAGTCCCCGGCAGGGACCCCAAGAGACCCAGTACTTC.

This clonotype was seen at least ten times. The chain uses TRBV13 and TRBJ2-2, with 14 bases lining up with TRBD2. The CDR3 is 17 amino acids. After removal of 7 bases from V and 5 bases from J, the junction contained 9 bases not matched to a gene. Germline V CDR1 and CDR2: PRHDT, FYEKMQ (reference sequence). This CDR3 is CASTGGLAGDLTGELFF. CDR3 in DNA: TGTGCCAGCACCGGGGGACTAGCGGGAGATCTTACCGGGGAGCTGTTTTTT.

In its sample, this clonotype was seen many times. The chain combines TRBV11-2 with TRBJ2-5, with TRBD1 identical over 7 bases. Germline V gives CDR1 SGHAT, CDR2 FQNNGV. V dropped 0 bases and J dropped 2; count of bases not matched to a gene: 3. The CDR3 is made up of 15 amino acids. CDR3 region: CASSLDGRGQETQYF. CDR3 DNA: TGTGCCAGCAGCTTAGATGGCAGGGGGCAAGAGACCCAGTACTTC.

Ten or more counts support this clonotype. The chain carries TRBV6-5 and TRBJ2-2, with a possible D match to TRBD1 (6 bases). V was shortened by 7 bases and J by 5 bases, with 17 bases between the two germline ends. Germline CDR1 reads MNHEY; CDR2 reads SVGAGI. This CDR3 comprises 15 residues. CDR3: CASTNQGGITGELFF. The CDR3 region has the DNA TGTGCCAGCACTAACCAAGGGGGAATAACCGGGGAGCTGTTTTTT.

V gene TRBV5-1 combines with J gene TRBJ2-2; 10 bases align to TRBD2. The CDR3 runs 16 residues. Trimming cost V 0 bases and J 4 bases; bases outside gene matches: 3. The germline CDR1 and CDR2 sequences are SGHRS and YFSETQ. CDR3 DNA: TGCGCCAGCAGCTTGGAGGCTAGCGGGAGCACCGGGGAGCTGTTTTTT. This codes for CASSLEASGSTGELFF.

This clonotype was observed at least ten times. The chain carries TRBV24-1 and TRBJ2-7; perhaps D is TRBD1 or TRBD2 (5 bases each). Germline assignment: CDR1 KGHDR and CDR2 SFDVKD. The CDR3 totals 15 residues. The ends were cut back, 3 bases at V and 0 bases at J, with 11 bases in the middle. The CDR3 DNA reads as TGTGCCACCAGTGATGGGACCGGGGCCTCCTACGAGCAGTACTTC. Amino acids: CATSDGTGASYEQYF.

This clonotype was seen repeatedly, ten times or more. The CDR3 region has the DNA TGTGCCAGCAGTGAAGCGGGGGACACTGAAGCTTTCTTT. It is translated as CASSEAGDTEAFF. This chain connects TRBV6-1 to TRBJ1-1; the D gene is possibly TRBD1 (5 bases). Germline V gives CDR1 MNHNS, CDR2 SASEGT. V lost 0 bases, J lost 3 bases, and 5 bases lay in between. The CDR3 is 13 residues long.

The V gene is TRBV2, the J gene TRBJ2-7; D unresolved. The CDR3 sequence is 14 residues long. The germline gives CDR1 SNHLY, CDR2 FYNNEI. V was clipped by 3 bases and J by 1 base, with 10 bases between them. DNA for the CDR3: TGTGCCAGCAGTGAGGAAGCGCAATCCTACGAGCAGTACTTC. Residues: CASSEEAQSYEQYF.

This rearrangement joins TRBV27 to TRBJ2-2; D possibly uses TRBD1 or TRBD2 (7 bases each). Looked up from germline, CDR1 is MNHEY and CDR2 is SMNVEV (reference sequence). CDR3 size: 14 residues. Trimming removed 8 bases at V and 6 bases at J, with 16 bases between. CDR3 nucleotide sequence: TGTGCCAGCGAAGCCCAGGGGGGGTCCGGGGAGCTGTTTTTT. Residues: CASEAQGGSGELFF.

In this sample, this clonotype turned up many times. The chain uses TRBV15 and TRBJ1-3, with 7 nucleotides matching TRBD1. Germline V lookup: CDR1 LNHNV, CDR2 YYDKDF (reference sequence). This CDR3 comprises 18 residues. Trimming took 0 bases from V and 0 from J; bases not matched to a gene: 8. The CDR3 coding sequence is TGTGCCACCAGCAGAGACAAAGGGGGCCTGATCTCTGGAAACACCATATATTTT. Its protein is CATSRDKGGLISGNTIYF.

This clonotype has at least ten counts. This chain connects TRBV6-5 to TRBJ1-5; the D gene is possibly TRBD1 (5 bases). This CDR3 region has 13 residues. Germline V gene sequence: CDR1 MNHEY, CDR2 SVGAGI. Trimming stripped 5 bases from V and 5 bases from J, with 10 bases between. The CDR3 DNA reads TGTGCCAGCAGTACAGGTTTCTATCAGCCCCAGCATTTT. It yields the protein CASSTGFYQPQHF.

The sample holds many counts of this clonotype. The chain combines TRBV6-5 with TRBJ2-4; D remains ambiguous. V was pared by 3 bases and J by 2 bases, with 8 bases between. The germline V gene encodes CDR1 MNHEY and CDR2 SVGAGI. The length of the CDR3 is 14 residues. The CDR3 DNA sequence: TGTGCCAGCAGTTATAGCACAACCAAAAACATTCAGTACTTC. Protein: CASSYSTTKNIQYF.

This clonotype was observed at least ten times. J is TRBJ2-5 and V is TRBV20-1, with 8 bases aligning to TRBD1. This CDR3 region has 14 residues. Germline V gene sequence: CDR1 DFQATT, CDR2 SNEGSKA (reference sequence). With V trimmed by 4 bases and J by 3 bases, 7 bases remained unmatched. CDR3 bases: TGCAGTGCTACCCTACCGACAGGGGAAGAGACCCAGTACTTC. Translated, it gives CSATLPTGEETQYF.

The V and J genes are TRBV5-6 and TRBJ2-7, with TRBD1 matching 7 bases. The CDR3 consists of 14 residues. Germline CDR1 SGHDT, CDR2 YYEEEE. Trimming cost V 4 bases and J 3 bases; bases outside gene matches: 7. The CDR3 DNA sequence: TGTGCCAGCAGCACCCTGGGACAGTACTACGAGCAGTACTTC. It specifies CASSTLGQYYEQYF.

Many counts were recorded for this clonotype. The chain is built from TRBV6-5 and TRBJ1-5; perhaps TRBD1 as D (5 bases). Germline V CDR1 and CDR2: MNHEY, SVGAGI. The CDR3 sequence is 13 residues long. V lost 5 bases and J lost 4, with 9 bases in between. The CDR3 DNA reads as TGTGCCAGCAGTCCAGGGATGAATCAGCCCCAGCATTTT. It yields the protein CASSPGMNQPQHF.

This clonotype was picked up many times. The chain couples TRBV7-2 to TRBJ1-1; D remains unclear. This CDR3 has 15 residues. V dropped 3 bases and J dropped 1 base, with 12 bases sitting between them. Germline CDR1 SGHTA, CDR2 FQGNSA. The CDR3 protein is CASSLAGKPNTEAFF. The DNA for the CDR3 is TGTGCCAGCAGCTTGGCTGGGAAACCGAACACTGAAGCTTTCTTT.

In this sample, this clonotype turned up many times. The chain couples TRBV28 to TRBJ2-7; D not resolved. Germline values: CDR1 MDHEN, CDR2 SYDVKM. Trimming took 5 bases from V and 7 from J, leaving 18 bases between them. CDR3 length equals 14 residues. DNA for the CDR3: TGTGCCAGCAGTAGTCCTGACGGGTCCAGGGAGCAGTACTTC. It is translated as CASSSPDGSREQYF.

J is TRBJ2-7 and V is TRBV18, with 11 nucleotides matching TRBD2. This CDR3 contains 17 residues. V was clipped by 4 bases and J by 0 bases; unmatched bases: 8. CDR1 KGHSH and CDR2 LQKENI come from the germline V gene. CDR3 in amino acids: CASSRPGTSGYSYEQYF. The DNA of the CDR3 is TGTGCCAGCTCACGACCCGGGACTAGCGGCTACTCCTACGAGCAGTACTTC.

V is TRBV30 and J is TRBJ2-5; D remains ambiguous. The CDR3 spans 11 residues. Trimming stripped 1 base from V and 5 bases from J, with 5 bases between. Germline V gives CDR1 GTSNPN, CDR2 SVGIG (reference sequence). CDR3 amino acids: CAWSEAETQYF. The CDR3 coding sequence is TGTGCCTGGAGTGAGGCGGAGACCCAGTACTTC.

The gene calls are TRBV7-2 and TRBJ1-1; D may be TRBD1 (5 bases). V was shortened by 0 bases and J by 6 bases, with 11 bases between the two germline ends. The germline V gene has CDR1 SGHTA and CDR2 FQGNSA. CDR3 size: 14 residues. CDR3 amino acids: CASSLAPKGSEAFF. The CDR3 bases are TGTGCCAGCAGCTTAGCGCCGAAGGGGTCTGAAGCTTTCTTT.

This clonotype was counted many times. This chain connects TRBV2 to TRBJ1-1; D not resolved. The V and J ends lost 7 bases and 5 bases respectively, with 14 bases between them. CDR3 length equals 13 residues. The germline V gene has CDR1 SNHLY and CDR2 FYNNEI. CDR3: CASMPPHETEAFF. The DNA for the CDR3 is TGTGCCAGCATGCCCCCTCATGAGACTGAAGCTTTCTTT.

This clonotype was seen at least ten times. V usage is TRBV5-1 and J usage is TRBJ1-1; the match to TRBD1 covers 8 bases. CDR1 is SGHRS and CDR2 is YFSETQ in the germline V gene. V gave up 4 bases and J gave up 5 bases; unmatched junction bases: 13. The CDR3 covers 16 residues. In DNA, the CDR3 is TGCGCCAGCAGCCCACCCCGAAGACAGGGGTTAACTGAAGCTTTCTTT. The encoded protein is CASSPPRRQGLTEAFF.

V and J are TRBV12-3 or TRBV12-4 and TRBJ1-1, with D possibly being TRBD1 (6 bases). This CDR3 is built from 13 residues. V lost 6 bases to trimming and J lost 10 bases, with 18 bases between them. CDR3 sequence: CASRTQGHSVAFF. In nucleotides, the CDR3 is TGTGCCAGCAGAACTCAGGGACACTCGGTAGCTTTCTTT.

This clonotype has a handful of counts. The V and J genes are TRBV19 and TRBJ1-5; D remains ambiguous. The CDR3 spans 12 residues. Germline V CDR1 and CDR2: LNHDA, SQIVND (reference sequence). The ends were cut back, 1 base at V and 8 bases at J, with 6 bases in the middle. The CDR3 nucleotides read TGTGCCAGTAGTATAGGTGCGGAGCCCCAGCATTTT. As protein: CASSIGAEPQHF. Using reference TRBV19 and TRBJ1-5 for the parts outside the CDR3, the full variable domain is DGGITQSPKYLFRKEGQNVTLSCEQNLNHDAMYWYRQDPGQGLRLIYYSQIVNDFQKGDIAEGYSVSREKKESFPLTVTSAQKNPTAFYLCASSIGAEPQHFGDGTRLSIL.

This clonotype was observed many times. This sequence joins TRBV7-2 and TRBJ2-5; no reliable D call. The CDR3 extends over 14 amino acids. The V and J ends lost 1 base and 4 bases respectively, with 10 bases between them. Germline CDR1 SGHTA, CDR2 FQGNSA. CDR3 region: CASSLDPRIETQYF. The CDR3 nucleotides read TGTGCCAGCAGCTTAGATCCGAGAATAGAGACCCAGTACTTC.